The entry below gives a single T cell receptor beta chain sequence along with its context. One junction end disagrees with the germline gene, perhaps due to a read error. The CDR3 has 12 amino acids. Germline CDR1 is MDHEN and CDR2 is SYDVKM. This record belongs to a study of blood T cell repertoires in COVID-19. Some clones are missing from TCRdb's copy, which holds only in-frame ones; the method was immunoSEQ multiplex PCR. Of some 100,000 clones listed, 88% are singletons. The chain is built from TRBV28 and TRBJ1-5; D not resolved. The source material was peripheral blood. The TCR sequence derives from a woman of 80 years or more with active COVID-19. The CDR3 protein is CASSPINEPQHF. In DNA form, the CDR3 reads TGTGCCAGCAGCCCCATCAATGAGCCCCAGCATTTT.